These 21 T cell receptor beta chains originate from one sample sequenced in a study of graft-versus-host responses after intestinal transplantation (dated by TCRdb to 2020 to 2023). These receptors' targets are unknown. The library was made by the immunoSEQ multiplex PCR assay. Not all clones reach the TCRdb copy of this immuneACCESS table, which keeps in-frame sequences only. Checked studies attribute under half of the gap to unresolved V genes and leave the rest unexplained. This sample has about 40,000 clones in its table, and approximately 95% of those were observed once. The top ten clonotypes cover roughly 0.52% of the sample. The sample's time point label is to be understood as: cells obtained before transplantation from donor or recipient. The sample in question was unstimulated CD8+ T cells sorted from spleen or lymph node cells, obtained before transplant. The origin of the receptors is a human donor who was the organ donor for an intestinal transplant.

The chain uses TRBV27 and TRBJ2-1; D may correspond to TRBD1 or TRBD2 (5 bases each). This CDR3 has 13 residues. Trimming left V 6 bases short and J 13 bases short, with 19 bases between. From germline, CDR1 is MNHEY and CDR2 SMNVEV (reference sequence). The CDR3 spells CASRLPGTPIQFF. The CDR3 DNA sequence: TGTGCCAGCAGGCTACCCGGGACCCCAATTCAGTTCTTC.

The count of this clone is one. The chain employs TRBV6-4 and TRBJ2-1; D gene uncertain. V was clipped by 4 bases and J by 2 bases, with 12 bases between them. There are 15 residues in the CDR3. CDR1 and CDR2 (germline): MRHNA, SNTAGT. This CDR3 is CASSAGVGTYNEQFF. The CDR3 DNA sequence: TGTGCCAGCAGTGCTGGGGTAGGAACCTACAATGAGCAGTTCTTC.

The CDR3 here is CASSINGWSLAKNIQYF. For the CDR3, the DNA is TGTGCCAGTAGTATAAATGGCTGGTCTCTAGCCAAAAACATTCAGTACTTC. The chain combines TRBV19 with TRBJ2-4; D is undetermined. Trimming took 2 bases from V and 0 from J, leaving 14 bases between them. CDR3 size: 17 residues. The germline V gene encodes CDR1 LNHDA and CDR2 SQIVND (reference sequence).

Of note for this clone: One end of the junction varies from germline; a read error may be responsible. The J gene is TRBJ2-5, the V gene TRBV7-9; D not resolved. The CDR3 length is 14 residues. CDR1 is SEHNR and CDR2 is FQNEAQ in the germline V gene (reference sequence). The CDR3 DNA sequence: TGTGCCAGCAGCTTAGGGGTGGGTCAAGAGGCCCAGTACTTC. Protein product: CASSLGVGQEAQYF. The full variable domain, rest sourced from reference TRBV7-9 and TRBJ2-5, is DTGVSQNPRHKITKRGQNVTFRCDPISEHNRLYWYRQTLGQGPEFLTYFQNEAQLEKSRLLSDRFSAERPKGSFSTLEIQRTEQGDSAMYLCASSLGVGQEAQYFGPGTRLLVL.

V and J are TRBV18 and TRBJ1-5; D is perhaps TRBD1 (5 bases). The CDR3 length is 14 residues. V was pared by 3 bases and J by 4 bases, with 10 bases between. Germline assignment: CDR1 KGHSH and CDR2 LQKENI. CDR3 sequence (DNA): TGTGCCAGCTCACCGTCGGCAGGGAATCAGCCCCAGCATTTT. Encoded protein: CASSPSAGNQPQHF. Full variable domain (outside the CDR3, taken from reference TRBV18 and TRBJ1-5): NAGVMQNPRHLVRRRGQEARLRCSPMKGHSHVYWYRQLPEEGLKFMVYLQKENIIDESGMPKERFSAEFPKEGPSILRIQQVVRGDSAAYFCASSPSAGNQPQHFGDGTRLSIL.

This sequence joins TRBV27 and TRBJ1-6; a possible D gene is TRBD1 (6 bases). Looked up from germline, CDR1 is MNHEY and CDR2 is SMNVEV (reference sequence). Trimming left V 2 bases short and J 7 bases short, with 6 bases between. This CDR3 is built from 13 residues. CDR3: CASSLGTNSPLHF. The CDR3 DNA reads TGTGCCAGCAGTTTAGGGACAAATTCACCCCTCCACTTT.

The genes are TRBV5-6 and TRBJ1-3; D not resolved. CDR1 SGHDT and CDR2 YYEEEE come from the germline V gene. CDR3 length equals 18 residues. V was trimmed by 4 bases and J by 0 bases, leaving 20 bases between them. DNA of the CDR3: TGTGCCAGCAGCCATACGTTGGACGTCATTCACTCTGGAAACACCATATATTTT. Amino acids: CASSHTLDVIHSGNTIYF.

This rearrangement joins TRBV13 to TRBJ1-3; D is ambiguous. Germline V CDR1 and CDR2: PRHDT, FYEKMQ (reference sequence). The CDR3 runs to 11 residues. Deletions cut 8 bases from V and 4 bases from J, with 6 bases between. DNA of the CDR3: TGTGCCAGCTCGGGAGGAAACACCATATATTTT. This translates into CASSGGNTIYF.

The chain carries TRBV5-4 and TRBJ2-3, with a possible D match to TRBD1 (5 bases). CDR3 length: 16 amino acids. CDR1 is SGHNT, CDR2 YYREEE, per germline (reference sequence). Trimming took off 3 bases at V and 2 bases at J, with 16 bases between the two ends. In nucleotides, the CDR3 is TGTGCCAGCAGCTCTGACAGCCACTATCCCACAGATACGCAGTATTTT. Protein sequence: CASSSDSHYPTDTQYF. Looking up the rest from reference TRBV5-4 and TRBJ2-3 gives the full variable domain: ETGVTQSPTHLIKTRGQQVTLRCSSQSGHNTVSWYQQALGQGPQFIFQYYREEENGRGNFPPRFSGLQFPNYSSELNVNALELDDSALYLCASSSDSHYPTDTQYFGPGTRLTVL.

This chain joins TRBV9 and TRBJ2-6; no reliable D call. Germline values: CDR1 SGDLS, CDR2 YYNGEE. The V end lost 0 bases, the J end lost 0 bases, and 7 bases lay between the germline ends. The length of the CDR3 is 16 residues. DNA of the CDR3: TGTGCCAGCAGCGTAGGGGTCAGCTCTGGGGCCAACGTCCTGACTTTC. Amino acid sequence: CASSVGVSSGANVLTF.

V usage is TRBV7-6 and J usage is TRBJ2-1; 11 nucleotides match TRBD2. Trimming removed 5 bases from V and 2 bases from J; junction bases left unmatched: 2. Germline CDR1 reads SGHVS; CDR2 reads FNYEAQ. CDR3 length equals 15 residues. The DNA of the CDR3 is TGTGCCAGCAGCCGTAGCGGGGGGGCCTACAATGAGCAGTTCTTC. Its protein is CASSRSGGAYNEQFF.

This clone has a single count. The chain uses TRBV11-2 and TRBJ1-4; 7 bases are shared with TRBD1. V shed 4 bases, J shed 8 bases, and the junction held 13 bases outside the gene matches. From germline, CDR1 is SGHAT and CDR2 FQNNGV. The CDR3 sequence is 16 residues long. The CDR3: CASSSMTGFEREKLFF. CDR3 nucleotides: TGTGCCAGCAGCTCAATGACAGGGTTCGAGCGGGAAAAACTGTTTTTT.

The chain has TRBV6-5 and TRBJ1-5; no clear D gene. The V gene lost 5 bases and the J gene lost 0 bases, with 11 bases spanning the gap. Germline CDR1 and CDR2: MNHEY and SVGAGI. The CDR3 sequence is 15 residues long. CDR3 protein: CASSGFINSNQPQHF. The CDR3, as DNA: TGTGCCAGCAGTGGATTTATCAATAGCAATCAGCCCCAGCATTTT.

In its sample, this clone was seen once. This chain uses TRBV6-5 with TRBJ2-7, with TRBD1 matching over 10 bases. Germline lookup yields CDR1 MNHEY and CDR2 SVGAGI. The CDR3 has 14 amino acids. The trim removed 8 bases at V and 4 bases at J, leaving 8 bases unmatched. CDR3 nucleotides: TGTGCCAGCTCCCTGGGACAGGGGTTTTACGAGCAGTACTTC. The encoded protein is CASSLGQGFYEQYF.

V is TRBV4-3 and J is TRBJ1-6; D remains ambiguous. Germline V CDR1 and CDR2: LGHNA, YSLEER. This CDR3 is built from 18 residues. With 0 bases removed from V and 0 bases from J, the gap between germline ends came to 12 bases. The CDR3 protein is CASSQDYLRSSYNSPLHF. DNA of the CDR3: TGCGCCAGCAGCCAAGATTACTTGCGGAGCTCCTATAATTCACCCCTCCACTTT.

This sequence joins TRBV7-9 and TRBJ1-2; D unclear. Trimming shortened V by 4 bases and J by 0 bases, and 6 bases separated the two germline ends. The CDR3 totals 13 residues. Germline CDR1 and CDR2: SEHNR and FQNEAQ (reference sequence). The CDR3 sequence is CASSSPSNYGYTF. In nucleotides, the CDR3 is TGTGCCAGCAGCTCCCCGTCTAACTATGGCTACACCTTC.

This chain links TRBV21-1 with TRBJ1-2. TRBV21-1 is a pseudogene segment. The CDR3 contains 16 residues. The CDR3 loop is CASSKSEGFEPYGYTF. The CDR3 nucleotides read TGTGCCAGCAGCAAATCGGAAGGGTTCGAACCATATGGCTACACCTTC.

The chain links TRBV9 to TRBJ2-6, with D uncertain. Germline CDR1 SGDLS, CDR2 YYNGEE. V was clipped by 0 bases and J by 2 bases, with 6 bases between them. This CDR3 is built from 15 residues. CDR3 bases: TGTGCCAGCAGCGTAGACGAAGCTGGGGCCAACGTCCTGACTTTC. Translated, it gives CASSVDEAGANVLTF.

This clone was detected once. The chain uses TRBV2 and TRBJ2-1; the match to TRBD2 covers 10 bases. The V gene end was trimmed by 3 bases and the J gene end by 3 bases; junction bases not matched to a gene: 8. Germline-derived CDR1 and CDR2 are SNHLY and FYNNEI. The CDR3 totals 17 residues. CDR3 amino acids: CASSDSTSGRLYNEQFF. Here the CDR3 DNA reads TGTGCCAGCAGTGATTCGACTAGCGGGCGTCTCTACAATGAGCAGTTCTTC.

This clone has just one count. V is TRBV4-3 and J is TRBJ2-3, with TRBD2 identical over 11 bases. This CDR3 has 16 amino acids. V dropped 3 bases and J dropped 4; count of bases not matched to a gene: 6. Germline-derived CDR1 and CDR2 are LGHNA and YSLEER. CDR3 in amino acids: CASSQNLAGGPDTQYF. The DNA for the CDR3 is TGCGCCAGCAGCCAGAACTTAGCGGGGGGGCCAGATACGCAGTATTTT.

The chain has TRBV15 and TRBJ2-3, with 8 bases that match TRBD1. The germline V gene encodes CDR1 LNHNV and CDR2 YYDKDF (reference sequence). J lost 4 bases, V lost 4 bases, and 10 bases had no gene match. The CDR3 totals 16 residues. For the CDR3, the DNA is TGTGCCACCAGCATTAGGACAGGGAGAAAGGCAGATACGCAGTATTTT. Translation gives CATSIRTGRKADTQYF.